The 27 T cell receptor beta chains below all came from one sample that was sequenced in a study of cytomegalovirus exposure and HLA in healthy donors. The PCR used 60 Vbeta and 13 Jbeta primers. Measured with immunoSEQ multiplex PCR; TCRdb has only the in-frame clones, and not every one. Found here are 100,000 or so clones, roughly three quarters of them singletons; the top ten hold 1.3%. Sequencing used PBMCs. The receptors here all came from a man aged 35 to 55 in good health and CMV-seronegative.

The chain employs TRBV5-1 and TRBJ1-2, with D unclear. V was shortened by 0 bases and J by 6 bases, with 9 bases between the two germline ends. Germline-derived CDR1 and CDR2 are SGHRS and YFSETQ. CDR3 length: 13 amino acids. CDR3 residues: CASSLVVSDGYTF. The CDR3 DNA reads as TGCGCCAGCAGCTTGGTTGTGTCGGATGGCTACACCTTC.

V is TRBV11-3 and J is TRBJ2-2; 11 bases line up with TRBD2. Germline V gives CDR1 SGHNT, CDR2 YENEEA. The CDR3 extends over 16 amino acids. V shed 5 bases, J shed 4 bases, and the junction held 6 bases outside the gene matches. The CDR3 here is CASSPLAGDGTGELFF. The CDR3 coding sequence is TGTGCCAGCAGCCCACTAGCGGGAGATGGCACCGGGGAGCTGTTTTTT.

There are a few counts of this clone. The chain links TRBV28 to TRBJ2-5, with D possibly TRBD2 on 5 matching bases. This CDR3 comprises 14 residues. The germline CDR1 and CDR2 sequences are MDHEN and SYDVKM. Between the trimmed V and J ends, which lost 5 bases and 5 bases, there was a span of 15 bases. In DNA form, the CDR3 reads TGTGCCAGCAGTCCGACCCCAGGCGGGGAGACCCAGTACTTC. Encoded protein: CASSPTPGGETQYF.

The chain joins TRBV25-1 to TRBJ1-3, with 8 nucleotides matching TRBD1. CDR3 length: 15 amino acids. Germline V gene data show CDR1 as MGHDK and CDR2 as SYGVNS. V was clipped by 2 bases and J by 10 bases; unmatched bases: 10. Written as DNA, the CDR3 is TGTGCCAGCAGTGAAGGTCCCCAGGGGGCGGAAACCATATATTTT. This codes for CASSEGPQGAETIYF.

This clone has only a few counts. The chain recombines TRBV27 with TRBJ1-2; 9 bases map to TRBD1. The CDR3 totals 12 residues. Germline lookup yields CDR1 MNHEY and CDR2 SMNVEV (reference sequence). V lost 8 bases to trimming and J lost 9 bases; unmatched junction nucleotides: 7. The CDR3 here is CASGNRGLSYTF. CDR3 DNA sequence: TGTGCCAGCGGAAACAGGGGGCTGAGCTACACCTTC.

V and J are TRBV4-3 and TRBJ2-2; D call uncertain. CDR1 and CDR2 (germline): LGHNA, YSLEER. Trimming left V 0 bases short and J 0 bases short, with 5 bases between. CDR3 size: 15 residues. The CDR3 region has the DNA TGCGCCAGCAGCCAAGATCCGGCGAACACCGGGGAGCTGTTTTTT. It yields the protein CASSQDPANTGELFF.

This rearrangement joins TRBV15 to TRBJ2-7; weak D call: TRBD1 (6 bases). CDR3 length: 14 amino acids. The V gene lost 3 bases and the J gene lost 3 bases, with 12 bases spanning the gap. Germline CDR1 is LNHNV and CDR2 is YYDKDF (reference sequence). As DNA, the CDR3 is TGTGCCACCAGCAGCGGGACACGGAACTACGAGCAGTACTTC. Its translation: CATSSGTRNYEQYF.

This clone has just a few counts. The chain employs TRBV7-2 and TRBJ2-2; 9 nucleotides line up with TRBD1. This CDR3 has 15 amino acids. Per the germline V gene, CDR1 is SGHTA and CDR2 is FQGNSA. The V and J ends lost 2 bases and 6 bases, in that order; junction bases with no gene match: 4. The CDR3 region has the DNA TGTGCCAGCAGCTTATGGACAGGGGTTTCCGGGGAGCTGTTTTTT. Protein sequence: CASSLWTGVSGELFF.

V usage is TRBV30 and J usage is TRBJ1-5, with TRBD1 matching 7 bases. The CDR3 consists of 15 residues. The trim removed 4 bases at V and 0 bases at J, leaving 6 bases unmatched. Germline-derived CDR1 and CDR2 are GTSNPN and SVGIG (reference sequence). The CDR3 coding sequence is TGTGCCTGGAATCCGGACAGGTATAGCAATCAGCCCCAGCATTTT. Translating it yields CAWNPDRYSNQPQHF.

This chain joins TRBV7-6 and TRBJ2-3; D remains ambiguous. Trimming pared 4 bases from V and 4 bases from J, leaving 12 bases between. Germline CDR1 SGHVS, CDR2 FNYEAQ. This CDR3 has 14 amino acids. The CDR3 loop is CASSSPGRSDTQYF. The CDR3 DNA reads TGTGCCAGCAGCTCCCCAGGTCGGTCAGATACGCAGTATTTT.

The gene calls are TRBV4-3 and TRBJ2-2, with 8 bases identical to TRBD1. Germline CDR1 LGHNA, CDR2 YSLEER. CDR3 length equals 18 residues. The V and J ends lost 3 bases and 5 bases, in that order; junction bases with no gene match: 14. DNA for the CDR3: TGCGCCAGCAGCCACAGAACCGGGGCAACAGGGGGTACCGGGGAGCTGTTTTTT. This codes for CASSHRTGATGGTGELFF.

The genes are TRBV7-6 and TRBJ2-5; 12 positions match TRBD2. The V gene end was trimmed by 6 bases and the J gene end by 4 bases; junction bases not matched to a gene: 6. This CDR3 region has 15 residues. Germline V gene lookup returns CDR1 SGHVS and CDR2 FNYEAQ. The CDR3 loop reads CASRRTSGGPETQYF. The CDR3 DNA is TGTGCCAGCAGACGTACTAGCGGGGGGCCAGAGACCCAGTACTTC.

The chain is built from TRBV7-2 and TRBJ2-1, with unresolved D. Trimming took off 1 base at V and 9 bases at J, with 10 bases between the two ends. Germline CDR1 is SGHTA and CDR2 is FQGNSA. CDR3 length: 13 residues. The DNA for the CDR3 is TGTGCCAGCAGCTTAGAACGCGGAGTTGAGCAGTTCTTC. Its translation: CASSLERGVEQFF.

The V gene is TRBV19, the J gene TRBJ2-5, with 8 bases identical to TRBD2. The junction had 12 bases not matched to a gene; V was cut back by 7 bases and J by 2 bases. This CDR3 contains 16 residues. Germline V gene data show CDR1 as LNHDA and CDR2 as SQIVND (reference sequence). This CDR3 is CASTQGGASGQETQYF. The CDR3 coding sequence is TGTGCCAGTACCCAAGGAGGGGCTAGCGGGCAAGAGACCCAGTACTTC.

The chain joins TRBV19 to TRBJ2-7, with TRBD1 matching 10 bases. CDR1 and CDR2 (germline): LNHDA, SQIVND (reference sequence). This CDR3 region has 14 residues. J lost 4 bases, V lost 8 bases, and 8 bases had no gene match. The CDR3 DNA follows: TGTGCCAGTGGGGGACAGGGGCGAGTTTACGAGCAGTACTTC. Protein: CASGGQGRVYEQYF. Complete variable domain (other parts from reference TRBV19 and TRBJ2-7): DGGITQSPKYLFRKEGQNVTLSCEQNLNHDAMYWYRQDPGQGLRLIYYSQIVNDFQKGDIAEGYSVSREKKESFPLTVTSAQKNPTAFYLCASGGQGRVYEQYFGPGTRLTVT.

The chain couples TRBV13 to TRBJ2-7, with a possible D match to TRBD1 (5 bases). The length of the CDR3 is 12 residues. Trimming cost V 3 bases and J 6 bases, with 9 bases left between them. CDR1 and CDR2 (germline): PRHDT, FYEKMQ (reference sequence). The CDR3 loop is CASSFGRGEQYF. The CDR3 DNA sequence: TGTGCCAGCAGCTTTGGAAGGGGCGAGCAGTACTTC.

The J gene is TRBJ2-5, the V gene TRBV6-6; D remains unclear. Trimming shortened V by 7 bases and J by 2 bases, and 5 bases separated the two germline ends. The CDR3 sequence is 11 residues long. Germline V gene sequence: CDR1 MNHNY, CDR2 SVGAGI (reference sequence). CDR3 loop: CASTAQETQYF. For the CDR3, the DNA is TGTGCCAGCACCGCGCAAGAGACCCAGTACTTC.

This chain links TRBV14 with TRBJ2-3; 9 bases are a match to TRBD1. Germline loops: CDR1 SGHDN, CDR2 FVKESK. The V gene end was trimmed by 5 bases and the J gene end by 3 bases; junction bases not matched to a gene: 9. The length of the CDR3 is 16 residues. DNA of the CDR3: TGTGCCAGCAGCAACTACAGGGGGCTAGTAACAGATACGCAGTATTTT. Translation: CASSNYRGLVTDTQYF.

The rearrangement uses TRBV29-1 and TRBJ1-4; D remains ambiguous. V was trimmed by 7 bases and J by 5 bases, leaving 5 bases between them. In germline, CDR1 is SQVTM, CDR2 ANQGSEA. This CDR3 comprises 10 residues. For the CDR3, the DNA is TGCAGCGCCAAAAATGAAAAACTGTTTTTT. Protein product: CSAKNEKLFF.

This clone is a singleton in its sample. A junction boundary mismatches the germline segment, possibly from a read error. The V gene is TRBV4-2, the J gene TRBJ2-3, with 11 bases identical to TRBD2. Looked up from germline, CDR1 is LGHNA and CDR2 is YNFKEQ. There are 15 residues in the CDR3. For the CDR3, the DNA is TGTGCCAGCAGCCGCACACTAGCGGGAGAGGATACGCTCAATTTT. Its protein product is CASSRTLAGEDTLNF.

V and J are TRBV5-4 and TRBJ2-5; 12 bases are a match to TRBD2. The CDR3 runs 15 residues. The V segment lost 4 bases and the J segment 5 bases; nucleotides outside the gene matches: 6. In germline, CDR1 is SGHNT, CDR2 YYREEE (reference sequence). The CDR3 coding sequence is TGTGCCAGCAGCCCTAGCGGGGGGGCCGATGAGACCCAGTACTTC. Translating gives CASSPSGGADETQYF.

This clone is labeled medium-sized. The J gene is TRBJ2-6, the V gene TRBV5-1; tentatively, D is TRBD2 (5 bases). There are 14 residues in the CDR3. V dropped 0 bases and J dropped 4 bases, with 5 bases sitting between them. Germline V gene lookup returns CDR1 SGHRS and CDR2 YFSETQ. The CDR3 sequence: CASSLVAGANVLTF. In nucleotides, the CDR3 is TGCGCCAGCAGCTTGGTAGCGGGGGCCAACGTCCTGACTTTC.

The sample holds a few counts of this clone. V usage is TRBV28 and J usage is TRBJ2-7; D is uncertain. Germline V gene data show CDR1 as MDHEN and CDR2 as SYDVKM. The CDR3 extends over 12 amino acids. V was trimmed by 5 bases and J by 3 bases, leaving 8 bases between them. The CDR3 DNA is TGTGCCAGCAGTCTACAGCTCTACGAGCAGTACTTC. This translates into CASSLQLYEQYF.

The rearrangement joins TRBV7-2 to TRBJ2-7, with TRBD1 matching over 11 bases. Looked up from germline, CDR1 is SGHTA and CDR2 is FQGNSA. V trimming: 6 bases; J trimming: 2 bases; junction bases outside the gene matches: 0. The CDR3 runs to 13 residues. The CDR3 nucleotides read TGTGCCAGCAGGGGACAGGGGGCCTACGAGCAGTACTTC. Translation gives CASRGQGAYEQYF.

The V gene is TRBV28, the J gene TRBJ1-5; D may be TRBD1 (5 bases). This CDR3 region has 11 residues. Germline V CDR1 and CDR2: MDHEN, SYDVKM. V was shortened by 5 bases and J by 6 bases, with 5 bases between the two germline ends. CDR3 sequence reads: CASSRGQPQHF. CDR3 DNA sequence: TGTGCCAGCAGTAGGGGTCAGCCCCAGCATTTT.

The chain combines TRBV7-2 with TRBJ2-1, with 9 bases that match TRBD2. The CDR3 is 12 amino acids. Germline CDR1 and CDR2: SGHTA and FQGNSA. V gave up 3 bases and J gave up 9 bases; unmatched junction bases: 0. The CDR3 DNA follows: TGTGCCAGCAGCTTTAGCGGGAGTGAGCAGTTCTTC. This encodes CASSFSGSEQFF.

The chain carries TRBV6-1 and TRBJ2-2; perhaps TRBD1 as D (6 bases). CDR3 length: 14 residues. The germline gives CDR1 MNHNS, CDR2 SASEGT. The V gene lost 5 bases and the J gene lost 1 base, with 8 bases spanning the gap. CDR3 DNA sequence: TGTGCCAGCAGTCCACAGGGGAACACCGGGGAGCTGTTTTTT. Residues: CASSPQGNTGELFF.